A single sample gave rise to the 2 T cell receptor beta chains below, sequenced in a study of human T cells and chemical hapten exposure. TCRdb itself ran the RACE reads through MiXCR, one entry per CDR3 protein. The sample holds about 110,000 distinct CDR3 sequences, about 11% seen once. Time point here: patch test 1, 2 weeks after DPC sensitization. The treatment here: therapeutic diphenylcyclopropenone sensitization with weekly scalp DPC. The sample in question was whole blood, obtained in connection with sensitization to the hapten diphenylcyclopropenone (DPC). The receptors were sampled from a woman in her forties with alopecia areata. Some clones in this sample may be carry-over from other donors' samples.

The table lists this clonotype with many counts. The V call is TRBV29-1, the J call TRBJ1-1; D not certain. This CDR3 is 10 amino acids long. Trimming shortened V by 7 bases and J by 0 bases, and 3 bases separated the two germline ends. Per the germline V gene, CDR1 is SQVTM and CDR2 is ANQGSEA. Here the CDR3 reads CSGLNTEAFF. CDR3 DNA sequence: TGCAGCGGATTGAACACTGAAGCTTTCTTT.

This clonotype came up a few times. The chain is built from TRBV9 and TRBJ2-2; no clear D. CDR1 and CDR2 (germline): SGDLS, YYNGEE. Deletions cut 9 bases from V and 4 bases from J, with 13 bases between. The CDR3 spans 13 residues. CDR3 in DNA: TGTGCCACCTCGGAGACTTCCACCGGGGAGCTGTTTTTT. It codes for CATSETSTGELFF. The entire variable domain, with the rest obtained from reference TRBV9 and TRBJ2-2, is as follows: DSGVTQTPKHLITATGQRVTLRCSPRSGDLSVYWYQQSLDQGLQFLIQYYNGEERAKGNILERFSAQQFPDLHSELNLSSLELGDSALYFCATSETSTGELFFGEGSRLTVL.